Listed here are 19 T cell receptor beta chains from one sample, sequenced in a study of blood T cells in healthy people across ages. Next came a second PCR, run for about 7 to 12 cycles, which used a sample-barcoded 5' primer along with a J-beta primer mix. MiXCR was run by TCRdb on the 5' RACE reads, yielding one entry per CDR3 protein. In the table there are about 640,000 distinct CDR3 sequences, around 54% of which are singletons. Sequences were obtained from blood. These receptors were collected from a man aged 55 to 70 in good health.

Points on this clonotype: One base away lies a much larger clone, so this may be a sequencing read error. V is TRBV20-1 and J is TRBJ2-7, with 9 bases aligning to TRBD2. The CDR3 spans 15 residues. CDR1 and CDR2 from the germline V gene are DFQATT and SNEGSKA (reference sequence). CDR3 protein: CNARGVGLAPYEQYF. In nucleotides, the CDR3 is TGCAATGCTAGAGGGGTGGGACTAGCACCATACGAGCAGTACTTC.

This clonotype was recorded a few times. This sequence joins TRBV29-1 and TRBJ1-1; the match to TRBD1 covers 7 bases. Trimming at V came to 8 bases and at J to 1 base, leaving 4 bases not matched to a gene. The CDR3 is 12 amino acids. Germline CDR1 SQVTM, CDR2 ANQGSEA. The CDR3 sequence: CSTGTANTEAFF. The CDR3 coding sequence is TGCAGCACTGGGACAGCGAACACTGAAGCTTTCTTT.

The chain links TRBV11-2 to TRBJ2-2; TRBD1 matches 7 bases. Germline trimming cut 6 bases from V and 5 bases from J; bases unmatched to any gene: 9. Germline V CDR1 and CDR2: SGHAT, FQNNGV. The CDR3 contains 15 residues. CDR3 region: CASSTGAAATGELFF. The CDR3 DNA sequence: TGTGCCAGCAGTACAGGGGCCGCCGCTACCGGGGAGCTGTTTTTT.

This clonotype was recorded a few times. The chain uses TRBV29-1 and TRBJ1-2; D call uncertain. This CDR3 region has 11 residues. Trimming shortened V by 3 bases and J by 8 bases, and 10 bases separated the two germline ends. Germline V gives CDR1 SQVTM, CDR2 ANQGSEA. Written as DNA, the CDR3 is TGCAGCGTTGAGACGGCGAGGGGCTACACCTTC. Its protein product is CSVETARGYTF.

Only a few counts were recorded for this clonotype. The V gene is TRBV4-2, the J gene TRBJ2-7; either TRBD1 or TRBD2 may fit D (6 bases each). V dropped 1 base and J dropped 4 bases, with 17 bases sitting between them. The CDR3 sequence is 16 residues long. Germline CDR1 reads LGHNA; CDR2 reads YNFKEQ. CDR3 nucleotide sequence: TGTGCCAGCAGCCAAGGGGTGGGGGGCGCATTTTACGAGCAGTACTTC. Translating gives CASSQGVGGAFYEQYF.

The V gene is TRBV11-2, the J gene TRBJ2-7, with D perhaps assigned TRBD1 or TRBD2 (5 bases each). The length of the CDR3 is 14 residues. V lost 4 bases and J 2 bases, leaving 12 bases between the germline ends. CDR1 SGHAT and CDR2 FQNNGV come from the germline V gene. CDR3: CASSSGPGPYEQYF. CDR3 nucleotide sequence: TGTGCCAGCAGCTCTGGGCCGGGACCCTACGAGCAGTACTTC.

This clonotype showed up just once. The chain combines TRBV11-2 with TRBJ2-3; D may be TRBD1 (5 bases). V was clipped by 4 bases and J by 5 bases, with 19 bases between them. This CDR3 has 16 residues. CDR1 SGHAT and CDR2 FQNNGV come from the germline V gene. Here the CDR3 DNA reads TGTGCCAGCAGCTCCCCTGACTCAGGGCTCCGAGATACGCAGTATTTT. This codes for CASSSPDSGLRDTQYF.

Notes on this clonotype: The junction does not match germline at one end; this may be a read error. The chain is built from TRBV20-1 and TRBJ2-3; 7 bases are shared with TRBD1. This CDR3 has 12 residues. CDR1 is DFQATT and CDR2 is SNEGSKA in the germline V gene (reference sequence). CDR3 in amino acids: CSASEGQTTKRF. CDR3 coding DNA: TGCAGTGCTAGTGAGGGACAGACTACTAAGCGTTTT.

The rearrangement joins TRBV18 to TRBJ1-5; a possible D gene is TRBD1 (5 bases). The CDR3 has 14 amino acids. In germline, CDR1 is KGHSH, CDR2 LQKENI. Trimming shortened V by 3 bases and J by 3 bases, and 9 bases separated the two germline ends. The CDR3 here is CASSPGTHNQPQHF. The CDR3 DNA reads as TGTGCCAGCTCACCTGGGACCCACAATCAGCCCCAGCATTTT.

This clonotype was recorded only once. The CDR3 is CASSSQTSEQETQYF. The CDR3 DNA reads TGTGCCAGCAGCTCCCAGACTAGCGAGCAAGAGACCCAGTACTTC. V is TRBV28 and J is TRBJ2-5, with 8 bases lining up with TRBD2. The CDR3 consists of 15 residues. In germline, CDR1 is MDHEN, CDR2 SYDVKM. The trim removed 6 bases at V and 2 bases at J, leaving 8 bases unmatched.

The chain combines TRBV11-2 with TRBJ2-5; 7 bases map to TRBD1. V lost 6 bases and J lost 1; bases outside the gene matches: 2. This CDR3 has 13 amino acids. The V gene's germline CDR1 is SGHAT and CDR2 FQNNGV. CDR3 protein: CASRRQGQETQYF. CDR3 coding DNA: TGTGCCAGCAGGAGACAGGGCCAAGAGACCCAGTACTTC.

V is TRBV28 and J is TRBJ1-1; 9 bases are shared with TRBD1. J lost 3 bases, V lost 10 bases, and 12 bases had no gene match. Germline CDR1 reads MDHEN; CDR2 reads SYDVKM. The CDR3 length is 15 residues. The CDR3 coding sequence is TGTGCCACCTTTGGACAGGGGCGGAGGGACACTGAAGCTTTCTTT. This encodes CATFGQGRRDTEAFF. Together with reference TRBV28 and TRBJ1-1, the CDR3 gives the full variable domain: DVKVTQSSRYLVKRTGEKVFLECVQDMDHENMFWYRQDPGLGLRLIYFSYDVKMKEKGDIPEGYSVSREKKERFSLILESASTNQTSMYLCATFGQGRRDTEAFFGQGTRLTVV.

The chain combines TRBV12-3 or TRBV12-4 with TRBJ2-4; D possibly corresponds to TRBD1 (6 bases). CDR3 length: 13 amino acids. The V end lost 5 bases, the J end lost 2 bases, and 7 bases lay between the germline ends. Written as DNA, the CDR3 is TGTGCCAGCAGTACAGGGACCAAAAACATTCAGTACTTC. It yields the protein CASSTGTKNIQYF.

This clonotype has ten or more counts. The CDR3 nucleotides read TGTGCCAGCAGCTTAGATCGGAATACGCAGTATTTT. This sequence encodes CASSLDRNTQYF. The chain combines TRBV7-2 with TRBJ2-3; D not certain. V shed 1 base and J shed 7 bases, with 6 bases lying between them. The V gene's germline CDR1 is SGHTA and CDR2 FQGNSA. This CDR3 comprises 12 residues.

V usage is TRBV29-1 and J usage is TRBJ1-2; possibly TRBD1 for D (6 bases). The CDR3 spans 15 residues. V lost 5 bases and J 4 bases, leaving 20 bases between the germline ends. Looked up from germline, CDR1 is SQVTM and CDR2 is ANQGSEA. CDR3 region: CSVSQDSRTGYGYTF. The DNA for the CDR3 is TGCAGCGTTTCACAGGACAGTCGGACTGGCTATGGCTACACCTTC.

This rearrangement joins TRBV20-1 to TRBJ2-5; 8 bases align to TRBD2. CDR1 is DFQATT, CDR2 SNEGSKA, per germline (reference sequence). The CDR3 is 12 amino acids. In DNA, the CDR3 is TGCAGCGCGGGGGGCCCTCAAGAGACCCAGTACTTC. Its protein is CSAGGPQETQYF.

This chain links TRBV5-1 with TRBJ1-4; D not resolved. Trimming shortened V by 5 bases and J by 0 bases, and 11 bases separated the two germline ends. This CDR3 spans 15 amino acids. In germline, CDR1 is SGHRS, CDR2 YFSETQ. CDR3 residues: CASRRSLATNEKLFF. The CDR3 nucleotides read TGCGCCAGCAGGAGATCCCTGGCAACTAATGAAAAACTGTTTTTT.

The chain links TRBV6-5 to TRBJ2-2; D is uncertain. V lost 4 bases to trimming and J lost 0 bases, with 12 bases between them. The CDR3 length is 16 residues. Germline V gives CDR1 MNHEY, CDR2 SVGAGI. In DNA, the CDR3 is TGTGCCAGCAGTTTCTCGACAACGACGAACACCGGGGAGCTGTTTTTT. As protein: CASSFSTTTNTGELFF.

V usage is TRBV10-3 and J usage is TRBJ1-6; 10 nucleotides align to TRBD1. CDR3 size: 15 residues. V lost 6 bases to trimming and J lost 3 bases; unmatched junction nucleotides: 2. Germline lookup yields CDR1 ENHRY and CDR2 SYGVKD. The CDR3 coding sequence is TGTGCCATCAGGACAGGGGGCGGCTATAATTCACCCCTCCACTTT. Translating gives CAIRTGGGYNSPLHF.